This is a list of T cell receptor beta chains from one sample in a study of spatial heterogeneity in lung cancer. TCRdb analysed the 5' RACE reads with MiXCR anew, one entry per CDR3 protein. Found here are about 48,000 distinct CDR3 sequences, around 5.2% of them singletons; the top ten hold over 8.5%. Sequencing used PBMCs, obtained at surgery. The receptors were sampled from a male donor with early-stage non-small cell lung cancer. CDR3s include the opening cysteine and the closing phenylalanine or tryptophan. D genes are given only for firm matches. Not all rows give a size; the values are once, few, many and, for expanded clones, a class.

>13|many|NA|TRBJ1-1|TRBV3-1
TGTGCCAGCAGCCGCGGGGGGAACACTGAAGCTTTCTTT
CASSRGGNTEAFF
>14|many|NA|TRBJ2-1|TRBV4-2
TGTGCCAGCAGCCAAGATACCTACGACAATGAGCAGTTCTTC
CASSQDTYDNEQFF
>13|many|NA|TRBJ2-7|TRBV11-2
TGTGCCAGCAGCTTAGTCGGAGAGCGTGAGCAGTACTTC
CASSLVGEREQYF
>13|many|NA|TRBJ2-5|TRBV5-1
TGCGCCAGCAGCTTCGGACAAAAAGAGACCCAGTACTTC
CASSFGQKETQYF
>13|many|NA|TRBJ1-2|TRBV6-8
TGTGCCAGCAGGCTACAGGGTCTCTATGGCTACACCTTC
CASRLQGLYGYTF
>13|many|NA|TRBJ2-1|TRBV4-3
TGCGCCAGCAGCCAAGATCCCCGCAATGAGCAGTTCTTC
CASSQDPRNEQFF
>15|medium-sized|NA|TRBJ2-3|TRBV20-1
TGCAGTGCCAGCGTCCCTGGCAGGGGATCAGATACGCAGTATTTT
CSASVPGRGSDTQYF
>12|many|NA|TRBJ2-1|TRBV20-1
TGCAGTGCTAGTCATTTCCAGGGTGAGCAGTTCTTC
CSASHFQGEQFF
>14|NA|NA|TRBJ2-5|TRBV12-3/TRBV12-4
TGTGCCAGCAGTTTAGGGGCCGACCAAGAGACCCAGTACTTC
CASSLGADQETQYF
>16|many|TRBD1|TRBJ1-4|TRBV4-2
TGTGCCAGCAGCCAAGATCGGACAGGGGGCGATGAAAAACTGTTTTTT
CASSQDRTGGDEKLFF
>14|many|TRBD1|TRBJ2-2|TRBV11-1
TGTGCCAGCAACAGGGGTTTGAACACCGGGGAGCTGTTTTTT
CASNRGLNTGELFF
>19|many|NA|TRBJ1-3|TRBV6-6
TGTGCCAGCAGAGGGATAAGCCGGGAGTCAATGTTCGCAGGAAACACCATATATTTT
CASRGISRESMFAGNTIYF
>16|many|TRBD2|TRBJ2-3|TRBV2
TGTGCCAGCAGCGCGGGGGATTGGGGAAGCACAGATACGCAGTATTTT
CASSAGDWGSTDTQYF
>15|many|NA|TRBJ2-5|TRBV7-9
TGTGCCAGCAGCTCCGTCCGGGGGACAGTAGAGACCCAGTACTTC
CASSSVRGTVETQYF
>14|medium-sized|TRBD2|TRBJ2-1|TRBV29-1
TGCAGCGCCCGAGGGACTAGCGGTTTTAATGAGCAGTTCTTC
CSARGTSGFNEQFF
>12|many|NA|TRBJ2-5|TRBV29-1
TGCAGCGTGGGGACTGAGCCAGAGACCCAGTACTTC
CSVGTEPETQYF
>15|many|TRBD1|TRBJ2-2|TRBV6-5
TGTGCCAGCAGCGCCCAAGGGGGCAGCACCGGGGAGCTGTTTTTT
CASSAQGGSTGELFF
>13|many|NA|TRBJ2-3|TRBV19
TGTGCCAGTAGTATGATAACAGGAGATACGCAGTATTTT
CASSMITGDTQYF
>17|many|TRBD1|TRBJ1-5|TRBV3-1
TGTGCCAGCAGCAAAGATCCCCCGGGACAGGGCACGGGGCCCCAGCATTTT
CASSKDPPGQGTGPQHF
>15|many|TRBD1|TRBJ2-5|TRBV5-1
TGCGCCAGCAGCCCAGACAGGGCCTTCCAAGAGACCCAGTACTTC
CASSPDRAFQETQYF
>14|many|NA|TRBJ2-5|TRBV10-3
TGTGCCATCAGTGAGACGGGGCTGAGAAAGACCCAGTACTTC
CAISETGLRKTQYF
>13|many|NA|TRBJ1-6|TRBV12-3/TRBV12-4
TGTGCCAGCAGTTTCCTGGAGCTGGCGCCCCTCCACTTT
CASSFLELAPLHF
>15|many|NA|TRBJ2-1|TRBV6-5
TGTGCCAGCAGTCCGATAGGAAAGACCTACAATGAGCAGTTCTTC
CASSPIGKTYNEQFF
>13|NA|NA|TRBJ1-6|TRBV28
TGTGCCAGCAGTTCCCCGTCCGGATCACCCCTCCACTTT
CASSSPSGSPLHF
>14|few|TRBD2|TRBJ2-1|TRBV29-1
TGCAGCGTGAATCTAGCGGGAGGGGTTGATGAGCAGTTCTTC
CSVNLAGGVDEQFF
>16|many|TRBD2|TRBJ2-1|TRBV24-1
TGTGCCACCAGTGCTATGGGACTAGCGGGTAACAATGAGCAGTTCTTC
CATSAMGLAGNNEQFF
>15|many|NA|TRBJ2-5|TRBV7-2
TGTGCCAGCAGCTTAGTTTTGATACCGAGCGAGACCCAGTACTTC
CASSLVLIPSETQYF
>13|many|TRBD1|TRBJ2-7|TRBV20-1
TGCAGTGCTCCCCGGACAGGGTACTACGAGCAGTACTTC
CSAPRTGYYEQYF